The rows below give T cell receptor beta chains drawn from one sample of a study of T cells in Graves' hyperthyroidism and ophthalmopathy. TCRdb processed the multiplex PCR reads anew with MiXCR; each CDR3 protein has one entry. The sample lists roughly 180,000 distinct CDR3 sequences, about a sixth occurring once. Sequenced: blood. These receptors all stem from a woman in her forties or fifties with Graves' hyperthyroidism. The CDR3 runs from the conserved cysteine through the conserved F or W. Each record gives: D gene, CDR3 length, J gene, clone size, V gene, CDR3 DNA, CDR3 protein. D genes are given only for firm matches. A clone size is listed for some rows: how often the clone was seen (once, few, many), or a class if it is expanded.

NA	13	TRBJ2-5	many	TRBV4-2	TGTGCCAGCAGCGCCAGCGATCAAGAGACCCAGTACTTC	CASSASDQETQYF
NA	15	TRBJ2-1	many	TRBV6-1	TGTGCCAGCAGAAAAGACCGGGACGCAGACAATGAGCAGTTCTTC	CASRKDRDADNEQFF
NA	12	TRBJ2-3	many	TRBV7-2	TGTGCCAGCAGCACCCGCACAGATACGCAGTATTTT	CASSTRTDTQYF
NA	15	TRBJ1-1	many	TRBV28	TGTGCCAGCAGTACCGGGGCCTTGGTGAACACTGAAGCTTTCTTT	CASSTGALVNTEAFF
TRBD1	17	TRBJ2-7	NA	TRBV20-1	TGCAGTGCCAAGGACAGGGTGAAGGTATGGGTCTCCTACGAGCAGTACTTC	CSAKDRVKVWVSYEQYF
NA	14	TRBJ1-2	many	TRBV6-1	TGTGCCAGCAGTCACCGACAGGAGGACTATGGCTACACCTTC	CASSHRQEDYGYTF
NA	12	TRBJ2-5	many	TRBV6-1	TGTGCCAGCAGGGTAGAGTTGGGGACCCAGTACTTC	CASRVELGTQYF
NA	16	TRBJ2-2	many	TRBV7-3	TGTGCCAGCAGCTTATACGGGACATTGAACACCGGGGAGCTGTTTTTT	CASSLYGTLNTGELFF
NA	15	TRBJ2-1	many	TRBV4-1	TGCGCCAGCAGCCAAGGGTCTGCTACCTACAATGAGCAGTTCTTC	CASSQGSATYNEQFF
NA	14	TRBJ2-2	NA	TRBV4-3	TGCGCCAGCAGCCATACGCAGAACACCGGGGAGCTGTTTTTT	CASSHTQNTGELFF
TRBD1	13	TRBJ2-3	many	TRBV28	TGTGCCAGCAGTTTATCAGGGGGAGATACGCAGTATTTT	CASSLSGGDTQYF
NA	14	TRBJ2-7	many	TRBV6-5	TGTGCCAGCAGTTACCGAGGTAACTCCTACGAGCAGTACTTC	CASSYRGNSYEQYF
NA	15	TRBJ2-5	many	TRBV7-9	TGTGCCAGCAGCCATGCCGGACGGGGACAAGAGACCCAGTACTTC	CASSHAGRGQETQYF
NA	14	TRBJ1-5	NA	TRBV6-1	TGTGCCAGCAGCCACTCTACCCGGAGACAGCCCCAGCATTTT	CASSHSTRRQPQHF
NA	15	TRBJ1-4	many	TRBV7-8	TGTGCCAGCAGCTTAGAGGGCAGATCTAATGAAAAACTGTTTTTT	CASSLEGRSNEKLFF
NA	14	TRBJ2-1	many	TRBV7-3	TGTGCCAGCAGCTTAGGTCTGGACTACAATGAGCAGTTCTTC	CASSLGLDYNEQFF
TRBD1	16	TRBJ1-2	NA	TRBV4-3	TGCGCCAGCAGCCAAGCCGGGACAGGGGGCGAAAGTGGCTACACCTTC	CASSQAGTGGESGYTF
NA	13	TRBJ2-7	many	TRBV15	TGTGCCACCAGCAGAGATCGTCAGTACGAGCAGTACTTC	CATSRDRQYEQYF
NA	10	TRBJ2-1	many	TRBV20-1	TGCAGTGGGGTACTAGTTAAGCAGTTCTTC	CSGVLVKQFF
NA	14	TRBJ2-5	many	TRBV3-1	TGTGCCAGCAGCCTAAAGGGGGGTCAAGAGACCCAGTACTTC	CASSLKGGQETQYF
NA	16	TRBJ2-3	NA	TRBV7-2	TGTGCCAGCAGCTTAGGGTTCGGAGCAACCACAGATACGCAGTATTTT	CASSLGFGATTDTQYF
TRBD2	15	TRBJ2-1	many	TRBV4-3	TGCGCCAGCAGCCAAGGGCGGGGGGAGGGCAATGAGCAGTTCTTC	CASSQGRGEGNEQFF
NA	14	TRBJ1-2	many	TRBV29-1	TGCAGCGTTGGAGGAGGGGGGGTTAACTATGGCTACACCTTC	CSVGGGGVNYGYTF
TRBD1	15	TRBJ2-1	NA	TRBV7-3	TGTGCCAGCAGCTTAGGGACAGGGTGGGGCAATGAGCAGTTCTTC	CASSLGTGWGNEQFF
NA	12	TRBJ2-7	many	TRBV29-1	TGCAGCGTGTCGACAGCCGCTACCGAGCAGTACTTC	CSVSTAATEQYF
NA	16	TRBJ1-1	many	TRBV12-3/TRBV12-4	TGTGCCAGCAGTAGGACAGCCTCTCTCCTAGGGCTAGAAGCTTTCTTT	CASSRTASLLGLEAFF
NA	13	TRBJ2-2	many	TRBV28	TGTGCCAGCAGTTATCAGGGCCTCGGGGAGCTGTTTTTT	CASSYQGLGELFF
NA	15	TRBJ1-1	many	TRBV19	TGTGCCAGTACCTGGGGCGGCGGAGGTCCCACTGAAGCTTTCTTT	CASTWGGGGPTEAFF
NA	17	TRBJ2-5	many	TRBV2	TGTGCCAGCAGTGCCCTCCCCCAGCCTCGCGAAAAAGGGACCCAGTACTTC	CASSALPQPREKGTQYF
NA	13	TRBJ1-1	many	TRBV20-1	TGCAGTGCTACGGTTACAGATAACACTGAAGCTTTCTTT	CSATVTDNTEAFF
TRBD2	17	TRBJ2-1	many	TRBV6-2/TRBV6-3	TGTGCCAGCAGTTCCCTGGCTAGCGGGGGGGCCAACAATGAGCAGTTCTTC	CASSSLASGGANNEQFF
NA	13	TRBJ2-5	NA	TRBV20-1	TGCAGTGCTGGAGATGGGGACACAAATCGAATGTACTTC	CSAGDGDTNRMYF
TRBD1	13	TRBJ2-7	many	TRBV20-1	TGCAGTGCCCGGGACAGGGTTCGCTACGAGCAGTACTTC	CSARDRVRYEQYF
NA	14	TRBJ2-1	many	TRBV9	TGTGCCAGCAGCGTAGTGGAACTATCCAATGAGCAGTTCTTC	CASSVVELSNEQFF
NA	15	TRBJ1-5	many	TRBV7-8	TGTGCCAGCAGCCGGACCGCGGGGGTCAATCAGCCCCAGCATTTT	CASSRTAGVNQPQHF
NA	13	TRBJ1-5	many	TRBV29-1	TGCAGCGCTAGGGTCAGCCAGAATCAGCCCCAGCATTTT	CSARVSQNQPQHF
NA	16	TRBJ1-2	NA	TRBV12-3/TRBV12-4	TGTGCCAGCAGCCCCGCGACCGGGTCATACTCCTATGGCTACACCTTC	CASSPATGSYSYGYTF
NA	14	TRBJ1-4	many	TRBV12-3/TRBV12-4	TGTGCCAGCAGAATTTCAGGATCTAATGAAAAACTGTTTTTT	CASRISGSNEKLFF
NA	14	TRBJ2-3	few	TRBV7-9	TGTGCCAGCAGCCCCGTGGGGGGCCCAGATACGCAGTATTTT	CASSPVGGPDTQYF
NA	14	TRBJ1-2	many	TRBV7-2	TGTGCCAGCAGCGTCTCCCCGGGGCCTTATGGCTACACCTTC	CASSVSPGPYGYTF
NA	15	TRBJ1-2	NA	TRBV20-1	TGCAGTGCTAGAGGGGGTCCCGGGGAGGAGGGTGGCTACACCTTC	CSARGGPGEEGGYTF
NA	18	TRBJ1-2	NA	TRBV4-1	TGCGCCAGCAGCCAAGAAGGTTTGGGGAAGGGCAGTACGGATGGCTACACCTTC	CASSQEGLGKGSTDGYTF
TRBD2	17	TRBJ2-3	many	TRBV5-6	TGTGCCAGCAGCTCAACCGGGACTACCAACTACACAGATACGCAGTATTTT	CASSSTGTTNYTDTQYF
TRBD2	17	TRBJ2-7	many	TRBV29-1	TGCAGCGTTGAATCGGGGGGTGTGGGGCTTAAGGCCTACGAGCAGTACTTC	CSVESGGVGLKAYEQYF
NA	16	TRBJ1-1	many	TRBV3-1	TGTGCCAGCAGCCCAACCCCGTCACAAAGGGGCACTGAAGCTTTCTTT	CASSPTPSQRGTEAFF
TRBD1	12	TRBJ1-1	many	TRBV18	TGTGCCAGCTCACAACAGGGGGCGAGAGCTTTCTTT	CASSQQGARAFF
TRBD1	15	TRBJ1-6	many	TRBV12-3/TRBV12-4	TGTGCCAGCAGATTCGGGACAGTCTATAATTCACCCCTCCACTTT	CASRFGTVYNSPLHF
NA	13	TRBJ2-7	NA	TRBV5-1	TGTGCCAGCAGCTTGGGGTCGGGGGACGAGCAGTACTTC	CASSLGSGDEQYF
NA	16	TRBJ1-3	few	TRBV5-5	TGTGCCAGCAGCAGCACGACGGAGGAAACTGGAAACACCATATATTTT	CASSSTTEETGNTIYF
NA	14	TRBJ2-3	NA	TRBV6-2/TRBV6-3	TGTGCCAGCAAACCAGGGATGGCCACAGATACGCAGTATTTT	CASKPGMATDTQYF
NA	16	TRBJ2-3	few	TRBV6-1	TGTGCCAGCAGCGGACAGATTTTATCCAAAACAGATACGCAGTATTTT	CASSGQILSKTDTQYF
NA	11	TRBJ2-5	many	TRBV7-6	TGTGCCAGCAGCTTAGTGGAGACCCAGTACTTC	CASSLVETQYF
TRBD1	14	TRBJ2-3	many	TRBV24-1	TGTGCCACCAGTCGGCAGGGGGGCACAGATACGCAGTATTTT	CATSRQGGTDTQYF
TRBD1	15	TRBJ2-7	many	TRBV6-1	TGTGCCAGCAGTGAGGGACAGGGGGCTCCCTACGAGCAGTACTTC	CASSEGQGAPYEQYF
NA	12	TRBJ2-5	NA	TRBV6-2/TRBV6-3	TGTGCCAGCAGACTGGACGACGGGACCCAGTACTTC	CASRLDDGTQYF